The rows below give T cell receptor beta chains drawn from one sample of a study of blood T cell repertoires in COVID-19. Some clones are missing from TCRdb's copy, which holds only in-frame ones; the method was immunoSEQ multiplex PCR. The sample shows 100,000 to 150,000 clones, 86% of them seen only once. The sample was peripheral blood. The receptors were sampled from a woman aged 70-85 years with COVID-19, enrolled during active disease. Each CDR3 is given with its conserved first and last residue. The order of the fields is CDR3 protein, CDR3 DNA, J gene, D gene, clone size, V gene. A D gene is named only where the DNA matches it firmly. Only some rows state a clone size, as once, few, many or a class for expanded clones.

cdr3_aa: CASEGGFSNQPQHF
cdr3_nt: TGTGCCTCCGAAGGGGGTTTTAGCAATCAGCCCCAGCATTTT
j_call: TRBJ1-5
d_call: -
clone_size: once
v_call: TRBV30

cdr3_aa: CAWSARDTEAFF
cdr3_nt: TGTGCCTGGAGTGCGCGGGACACTGAAGCTTTCTTT
j_call: TRBJ1-1
d_call: -
clone_size: -
v_call: TRBV30

cdr3_aa: CASSPGDWYNEQFF
cdr3_nt: TGTGCCAGCTCACCGGGGGACTGGTACAATGAGCAGTTCTTC
j_call: TRBJ2-1
d_call: -
clone_size: -
v_call: TRBV18

cdr3_aa: CASSLIPIEPGYTF
cdr3_nt: TGTGCCAGCAGTTTAATCCCAATTGAGCCTGGCTACACCTTC
j_call: TRBJ1-2
d_call: -
clone_size: -
v_call: TRBV6-5

cdr3_aa: CASSPTRGDANYGYTF
cdr3_nt: TGTGCCAGCTCACCAACTAGAGGCGATGCGAACTATGGCTACACCTTC
j_call: TRBJ1-2
d_call: -
clone_size: -
v_call: TRBV18

cdr3_aa: CAIKDRAASSGANVLTF
cdr3_nt: TGTGCCATCAAGGACAGGGCGGCGAGCTCTGGGGCCAACGTCCTGACTTTC
j_call: TRBJ2-6
d_call: TRBD1
clone_size: -
v_call: TRBV10-3

cdr3_aa: CASSTRQTDNQPQHF
cdr3_nt: TGTGCCAGCAGTACCAGACAGACCGACAATCAGCCCCAGCATTTT
j_call: TRBJ1-5
d_call: -
clone_size: -
v_call: TRBV28

cdr3_aa: CASSRGQGVGTEAFF
cdr3_nt: TGTGCCAGCAGTAGAGGACAGGGAGTGGGCACTGAAGCTTTCTTT
j_call: TRBJ1-1
d_call: TRBD1
clone_size: -
v_call: TRBV6-5

cdr3_aa: CASRPYGTGANQPQHF
cdr3_nt: TGTGCCAGCAGACCATACGGGACAGGGGCCAATCAGCCCCAGCATTTT
j_call: TRBJ1-5
d_call: TRBD1
clone_size: -
v_call: TRBV27

cdr3_aa: CASSVRGLATDTQYF
cdr3_nt: TGTGCCAGCAGCGTAAGGGGTTTAGCCACAGATACGCAGTATTTT
j_call: TRBJ2-3
d_call: -
clone_size: -
v_call: TRBV9

cdr3_aa: CASSLTRSYEQYF
cdr3_nt: TGTGCCAGCAGCTTAACCAGGTCCTACGAGCAGTACTTC
j_call: TRBJ2-7
d_call: -
clone_size: -
v_call: TRBV7-3

cdr3_aa: CASRQVPGNTIYF
cdr3_nt: TGTGCCAGCAGGCAGGTTCCTGGAAACACCATATATTTT
j_call: TRBJ1-3
d_call: -
clone_size: -
v_call: TRBV6-5

cdr3_aa: CASSPGTVGFSGELFF
cdr3_nt: TGTGCCAGTAGTCCCGGGACAGTAGGTTTTTCCGGGGAGCTGTTTTTT
j_call: TRBJ2-2
d_call: TRBD1
clone_size: -
v_call: TRBV19

cdr3_aa: CASSLLAGQGYGYTF
cdr3_nt: TGTGCCAGCAGTTTGTTGGCGGGGCAGGGCTATGGCTACACCTTC
j_call: TRBJ1-2
d_call: -
clone_size: -
v_call: TRBV28

cdr3_aa: CAYRWGANYGYTF
cdr3_nt: TGTGCTTATCGATGGGGGGCTAACTATGGCTACACCTTC
j_call: TRBJ1-2
d_call: -
clone_size: -
v_call: TRBV5-4

cdr3_aa: CASSPSGGGSPLHF
cdr3_nt: TGTGCCAGCAGCCCGTCGGGGGGCGGGTCACCCCTCCACTTT
j_call: TRBJ1-6
d_call: -
clone_size: -
v_call: TRBV9

cdr3_aa: CASSLRLAGGGDTQYF
cdr3_nt: TGTGCCAGCAGTCTCCGACTAGCGGGGGGTGGAGATACGCAGTATTTT
j_call: TRBJ2-3
d_call: TRBD2
clone_size: -
v_call: TRBV6-6

cdr3_aa: CASSLVPDSSNQPQHF
cdr3_nt: TGCGCCAGCAGCTTGGTCCCGGACAGTAGCAATCAGCCCCAGCATTTT
j_call: TRBJ1-5
d_call: -
clone_size: -
v_call: TRBV5-1

cdr3_aa: CASRTGTPNQPQHF
cdr3_nt: TGTGCCAGCAGAACCGGGACACCCAATCAGCCCCAGCATTTT
j_call: TRBJ1-5
d_call: -
clone_size: -
v_call: TRBV5-4

cdr3_aa: CASRLLVSSGELFF
cdr3_nt: TGTGCCAGCAGATTACTAGTTTCCTCCGGGGAGCTGTTTTTT
j_call: TRBJ2-2
d_call: -
clone_size: -
v_call: TRBV6-6

cdr3_aa: CASSARTGRTNEKLFF
cdr3_nt: TGTGCCAGCAGCGCCCGGACAGGGCGCACTAATGAAAAACTGTTTTTT
j_call: TRBJ1-4
d_call: TRBD1
clone_size: -
v_call: TRBV3-1/TRBV3-2

cdr3_aa: CASSILAHSGNTIYF
cdr3_nt: TGTGCCAGTAGTATACTAGCTCACTCTGGAAACACCATATATTTT
j_call: TRBJ1-3
d_call: -
clone_size: -
v_call: TRBV19

cdr3_aa: CASSLAGGEYYEQYF
cdr3_nt: TGCGCCAGCAGCTTGGCCGGCGGCGAATACTACGAGCAGTACTTC
j_call: TRBJ2-7
d_call: -
clone_size: once
v_call: TRBV5-1

cdr3_aa: CASSLPTGHYGYTF
cdr3_nt: TGTGCCAGCAGCTTGCCGACAGGGCACTATGGCTACACCTTC
j_call: TRBJ1-2
d_call: TRBD1
clone_size: -
v_call: TRBV28

cdr3_aa: CASSLHRSYGYTF
cdr3_nt: TGTGCCAGCAGCTTGCACAGGAGCTATGGCTACACCTTC
j_call: TRBJ1-2
d_call: -
clone_size: -
v_call: TRBV5-8

cdr3_aa: CASSLGQGNGYTF
cdr3_nt: TGTGCCAGCAGCTTGGGACAGGGGAATGGCTACACCTTC
j_call: TRBJ1-2
d_call: TRBD1
clone_size: -
v_call: TRBV5-6

cdr3_aa: CASRQGRGISERSSPLHF
cdr3_nt: TGTGCCAGCAGGCAGGGGCGCGGAATATCTGAACGGAGCTCACCCCTCCACTTT
j_call: TRBJ1-6
d_call: -
clone_size: -
v_call: TRBV2

cdr3_aa: CAWRRDRGNTIYF
cdr3_nt: TGTGCCTGGAGGAGGGACAGGGGAAACACCATATATTTT
j_call: TRBJ1-3
d_call: TRBD1
clone_size: -
v_call: TRBV30

cdr3_aa: CATSRDQASYGYTF
cdr3_nt: TGTGCCACCAGCAGAGATCAGGCCTCCTATGGCTACACCTTC
j_call: TRBJ1-2
d_call: -
clone_size: -
v_call: TRBV15

cdr3_aa: CASMRRPGGLNGDYTF
cdr3_nt: TGTGCCAGTATGCGTCGTCCCGGGGGGCTTAACGGCGACTACACCTTC
j_call: TRBJ1-2
d_call: -
clone_size: -
v_call: TRBV19

cdr3_aa: CASSSPNQPQHF
cdr3_nt: TGTGCCAGCAGTTCCCCGAATCAGCCCCAGCATTTT
j_call: TRBJ1-5
d_call: -
clone_size: -
v_call: TRBV6-1

cdr3_aa: CASSRIAGIRETQYF
cdr3_nt: TGTGCCAGTAGTCGCATAGCGGGGATTAGGGAGACCCAGTACTTC
j_call: TRBJ2-5
d_call: TRBD2
clone_size: once
v_call: TRBV19

cdr3_aa: CASSCQGPCGNTIYF
cdr3_nt: TGTGCCAGCAGCTGTCAGGGTCCGTGCGGAAACACCATATATTTT
j_call: TRBJ1-3
d_call: -
clone_size: -
v_call: TRBV11-3

cdr3_aa: CAWGPQAEVSGYTF
cdr3_nt: TGTGCCTGGGGCCCCCAGGCGGAGGTCTCTGGCTACACCTTC
j_call: TRBJ1-2
d_call: -
clone_size: -
v_call: TRBV30

cdr3_aa: CASSRDRGWSNTF
cdr3_nt: TGTGCCAGCAGTCGCGACAGGGGGTGGAGTAACACCTTC
j_call: TRBJ1-2
d_call: TRBD1
clone_size: -
v_call: TRBV2

cdr3_aa: CASGRVPGELFF
cdr3_nt: TGTGCCAGCGGGCGGGTTCCCGGGGAGCTGTTTTTT
j_call: TRBJ2-2
d_call: -
clone_size: -
v_call: TRBV7-6

cdr3_aa: CSAGEQPSASSGANVLTF
cdr3_nt: TGCAGCGCCGGGGAACAGCCCTCGGCCAGCTCTGGGGCCAACGTCCTGACTTTC
j_call: TRBJ2-6
d_call: -
clone_size: -
v_call: TRBV29-1

cdr3_aa: CAIRGQGYTEAFF
cdr3_nt: TGTGCCATCAGAGGACAGGGGTACACTGAAGCTTTCTTT
j_call: TRBJ1-1
d_call: TRBD1
clone_size: few
v_call: TRBV10-3

cdr3_aa: CASSLVAGEGEQYF
cdr3_nt: TGTGCCAGCAGCTTAGTAGCGGGGGAAGGCGAGCAGTACTTC
j_call: TRBJ2-7
d_call: TRBD2
clone_size: -
v_call: TRBV7-9